Below, one T cell receptor (beta chain) is given with its context. Its antigen remains unidentified. Profiling relied on immunoSEQ multiplex PCR, and the TCRdb table lists in-frame clones only, not all of them. Counted here are about 1.1 million clones, 75% to 85% occurring once; the ten biggest clones make up roughly 0.57%. This specimen comes from a study of shared clonotypes between healthy human individuals. Study results and limitations: Owing to a small donor count, the genetic and exposure-history diversity represented was limited.

Free of recent acute infections or vaccinations, the donors were healthy HIV-negative adults. Negatively enriched CD4+ T cells were divided by CD45RA into naive and memory. This receptor was obtained from a man between 18 and 35 years old in good health. Some clones in this sample may be carry-over from other donors' samples. Sample: memory CD4+ T cells from PBMCs. Subset: CD45RA-negative fraction.

The CDR3 bases are TGTGCCAGCAGCCCCCGGGGGGGAAACTACGAGCAGTACTTC. This encodes CASSPRGGNYEQYF. V is TRBV5-4 and J is TRBJ2-7, with 8 bases that match TRBD2. The CDR3 runs to 14 residues. J lost 3 bases, V lost 4 bases, and 6 bases had no gene match. Germline loops: CDR1 SGHNT, CDR2 YYREEE (reference sequence).